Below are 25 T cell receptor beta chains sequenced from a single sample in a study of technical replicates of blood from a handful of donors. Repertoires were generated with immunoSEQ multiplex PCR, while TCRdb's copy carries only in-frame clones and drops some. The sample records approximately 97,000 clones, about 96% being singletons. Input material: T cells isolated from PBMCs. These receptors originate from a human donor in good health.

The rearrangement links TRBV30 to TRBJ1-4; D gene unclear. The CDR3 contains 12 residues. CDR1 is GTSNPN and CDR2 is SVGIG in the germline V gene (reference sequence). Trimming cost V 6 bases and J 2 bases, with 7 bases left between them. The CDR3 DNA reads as TGTGCCTGCGAGGTGACTAATGAAAAACTGTTTTTT. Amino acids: CACEVTNEKLFF.

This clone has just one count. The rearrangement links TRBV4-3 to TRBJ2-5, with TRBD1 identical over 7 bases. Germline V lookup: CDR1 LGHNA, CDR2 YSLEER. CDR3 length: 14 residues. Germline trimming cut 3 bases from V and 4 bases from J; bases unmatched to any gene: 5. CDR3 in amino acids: CASSHISGGETQYF. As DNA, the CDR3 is TGCGCCAGCAGCCATATATCAGGGGGAGAGACCCAGTACTTC.

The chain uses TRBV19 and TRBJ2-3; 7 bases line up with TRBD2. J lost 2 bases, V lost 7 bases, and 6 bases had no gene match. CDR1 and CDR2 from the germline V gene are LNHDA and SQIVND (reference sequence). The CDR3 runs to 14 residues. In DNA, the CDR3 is TGTGCCAGTAAAAGCGGGACCTACACAGATACGCAGTATTTT. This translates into CASKSGTYTDTQYF. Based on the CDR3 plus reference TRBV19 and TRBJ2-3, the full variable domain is DGGITQSPKYLFRKEGQNVTLSCEQNLNHDAMYWYRQDPGQGLRLIYYSQIVNDFQKGDIAEGYSVSREKKESFPLTVTSAQKNPTAFYLCASKSGTYTDTQYFGPGTRLTVL.

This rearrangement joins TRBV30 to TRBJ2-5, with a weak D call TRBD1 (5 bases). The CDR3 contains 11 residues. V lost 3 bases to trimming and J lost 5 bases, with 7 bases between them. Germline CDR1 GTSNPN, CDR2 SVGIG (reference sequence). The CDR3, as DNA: TGTGCCTGGAGCGCAGGGGAGACCCAGTACTTC. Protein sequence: CAWSAGETQYF.

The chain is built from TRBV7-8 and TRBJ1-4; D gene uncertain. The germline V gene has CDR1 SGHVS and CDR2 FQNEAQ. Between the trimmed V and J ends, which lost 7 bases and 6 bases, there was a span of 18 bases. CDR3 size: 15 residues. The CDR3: CASTISPGRDEKLFF. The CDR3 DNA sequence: TGTGCCAGCACCATATCCCCGGGGAGGGATGAAAAACTGTTTTTT.

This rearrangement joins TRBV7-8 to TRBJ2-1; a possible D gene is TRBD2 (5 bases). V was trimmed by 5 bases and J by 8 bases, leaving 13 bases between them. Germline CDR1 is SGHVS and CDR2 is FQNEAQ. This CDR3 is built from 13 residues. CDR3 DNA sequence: TGTGCCAGCAGCGCCTCTAGCTCTTATGAGCAGTTCTTC. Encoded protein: CASSASSSYEQFF.

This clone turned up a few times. CDR3 DNA: TGTGCCAGCAGTTATCCTGACACTGAAGCTTTCTTT. Encoded protein: CASSYPDTEAFF. The chain uses TRBV6-6 and TRBJ1-1; no reliable D call. V was clipped by 3 bases and J by 3 bases, with 5 bases between them. CDR3 length equals 12 residues. Germline CDR1 MNHNY, CDR2 SVGAGI (reference sequence).

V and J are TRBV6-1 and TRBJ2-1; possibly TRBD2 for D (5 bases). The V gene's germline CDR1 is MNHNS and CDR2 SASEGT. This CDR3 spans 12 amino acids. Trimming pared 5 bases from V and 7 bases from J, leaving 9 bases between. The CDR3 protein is CASSRLMNEQFF. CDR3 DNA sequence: TGTGCCAGCAGTAGACTAATGAATGAGCAGTTCTTC.

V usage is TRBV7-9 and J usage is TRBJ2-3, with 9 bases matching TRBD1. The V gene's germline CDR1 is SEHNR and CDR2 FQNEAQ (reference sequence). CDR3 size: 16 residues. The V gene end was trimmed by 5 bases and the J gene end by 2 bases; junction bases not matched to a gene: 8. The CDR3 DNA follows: TGTGCCAGCAGCCCGGGACAGGGATACTTCACAGATACGCAGTATTTT. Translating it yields CASSPGQGYFTDTQYF.

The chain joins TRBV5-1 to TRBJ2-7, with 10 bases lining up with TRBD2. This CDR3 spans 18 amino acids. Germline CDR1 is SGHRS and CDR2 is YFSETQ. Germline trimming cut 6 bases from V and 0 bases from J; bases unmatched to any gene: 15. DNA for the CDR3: TGCGCCAGCACACATTCCAGCGGGAGGGACATTTCCTCCTACGAGCAGTACTTC. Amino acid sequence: CASTHSSGRDISSYEQYF.

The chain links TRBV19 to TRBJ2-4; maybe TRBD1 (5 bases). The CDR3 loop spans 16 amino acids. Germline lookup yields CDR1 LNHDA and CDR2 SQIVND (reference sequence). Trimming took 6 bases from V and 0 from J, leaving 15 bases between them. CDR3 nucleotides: TGTGCCAGTAGATCAGGAGACAGCTTAGCCAAAAACATTCAGTACTTC. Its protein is CASRSGDSLAKNIQYF.

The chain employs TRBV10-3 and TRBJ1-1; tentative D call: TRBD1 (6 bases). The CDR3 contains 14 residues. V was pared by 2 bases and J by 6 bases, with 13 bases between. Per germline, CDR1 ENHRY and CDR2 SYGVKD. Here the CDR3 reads CAISEVQGVAEAFF. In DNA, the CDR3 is TGTGCCATCAGTGAGGTACAGGGTGTCGCTGAAGCTTTCTTT.

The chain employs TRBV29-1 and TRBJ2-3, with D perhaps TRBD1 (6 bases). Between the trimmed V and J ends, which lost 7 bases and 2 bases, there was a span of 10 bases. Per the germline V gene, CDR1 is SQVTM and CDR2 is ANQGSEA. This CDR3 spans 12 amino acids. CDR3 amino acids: CSEGQLTDTQYF. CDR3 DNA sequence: TGCAGCGAAGGACAGCTCACAGATACGCAGTATTTT.

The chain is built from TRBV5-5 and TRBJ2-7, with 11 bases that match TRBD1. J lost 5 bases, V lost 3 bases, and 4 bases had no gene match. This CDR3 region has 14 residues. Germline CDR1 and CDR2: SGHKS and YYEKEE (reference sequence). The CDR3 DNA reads TGTGCCAGCAGCTCCGGGACAGGGGGTAACGAGCAGTACTTC. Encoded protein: CASSSGTGGNEQYF.

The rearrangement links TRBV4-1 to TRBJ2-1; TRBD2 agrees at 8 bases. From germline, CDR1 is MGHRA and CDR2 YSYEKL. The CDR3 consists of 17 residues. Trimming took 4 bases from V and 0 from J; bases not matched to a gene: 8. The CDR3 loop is CASSRGLAYSSYNEQFF. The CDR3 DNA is TGCGCCAGCAGCCGAGGACTAGCTTATAGCTCCTACAATGAGCAGTTCTTC.

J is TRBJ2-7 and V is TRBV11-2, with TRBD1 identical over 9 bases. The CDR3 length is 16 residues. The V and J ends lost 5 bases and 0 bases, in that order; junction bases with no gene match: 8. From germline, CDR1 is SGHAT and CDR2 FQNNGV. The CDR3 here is CASSEGQGFLSYEQYF. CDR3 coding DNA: TGTGCCAGCAGCGAGGGACAGGGCTTCCTCTCCTACGAGCAGTACTTC.

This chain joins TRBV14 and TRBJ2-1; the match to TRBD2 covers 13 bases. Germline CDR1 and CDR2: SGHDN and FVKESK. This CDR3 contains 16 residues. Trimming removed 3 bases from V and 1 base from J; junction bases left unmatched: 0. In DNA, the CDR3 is TGTGCCAGCAGCCAGGGACTAGCGGGATCCTACAATGAGCAGTTCTTC. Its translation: CASSQGLAGSYNEQFF. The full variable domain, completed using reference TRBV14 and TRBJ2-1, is EAGVTQFPSHSVIEKGQTVTLRCDPISGHDNLYWYRRVMGKEIKFLLHFVKESKQDESGMPNNRFLAERTGGTYSTLKVQPAELEDSGVYFCASSQGLAGSYNEQFFGPGTRLTVL.

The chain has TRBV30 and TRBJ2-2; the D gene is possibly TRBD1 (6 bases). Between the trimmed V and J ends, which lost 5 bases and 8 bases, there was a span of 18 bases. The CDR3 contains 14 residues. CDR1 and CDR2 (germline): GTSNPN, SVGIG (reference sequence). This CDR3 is CAWVQGQMIGELFF. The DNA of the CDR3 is TGTGCCTGGGTCCAGGGACAAATGATTGGGGAGCTGTTTTTT.

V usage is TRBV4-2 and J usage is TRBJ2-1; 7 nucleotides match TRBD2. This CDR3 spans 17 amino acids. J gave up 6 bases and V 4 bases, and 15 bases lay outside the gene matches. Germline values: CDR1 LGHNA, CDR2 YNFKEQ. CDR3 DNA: TGTGCCAGCAGCCTCGTCCGGGAGCGGGAAGTCCGCAATGAGCAGTTCTTC. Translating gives CASSLVREREVRNEQFF.

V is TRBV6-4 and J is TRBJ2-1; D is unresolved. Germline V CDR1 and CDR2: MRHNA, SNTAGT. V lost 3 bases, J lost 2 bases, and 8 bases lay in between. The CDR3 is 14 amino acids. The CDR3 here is CASSESSPYNEQFF. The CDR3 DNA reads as TGTGCCAGCAGTGAGTCTAGTCCCTACAATGAGCAGTTCTTC.

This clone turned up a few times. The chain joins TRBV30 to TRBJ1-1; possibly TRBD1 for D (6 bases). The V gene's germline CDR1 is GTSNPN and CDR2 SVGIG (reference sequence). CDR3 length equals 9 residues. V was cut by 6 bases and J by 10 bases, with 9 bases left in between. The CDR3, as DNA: TGTGCCTGTCGAGGGGGAGCTTTCTTT. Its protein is CACRGGAFF.

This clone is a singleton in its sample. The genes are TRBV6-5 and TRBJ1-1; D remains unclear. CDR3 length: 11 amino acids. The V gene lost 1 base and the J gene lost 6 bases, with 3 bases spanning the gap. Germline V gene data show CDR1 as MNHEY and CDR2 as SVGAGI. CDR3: CASSYLSEAFF. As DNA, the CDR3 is TGTGCCAGCAGTTACTTATCTGAAGCTTTCTTT.

Written as DNA, the CDR3 is TGTGCCAGCACCCGGGACAGGGGGATTGAGCAGTACTTC. It yields the protein CASTRDRGIEQYF. This sequence joins TRBV28 and TRBJ2-7; 11 bases agree with TRBD1. This CDR3 comprises 13 residues. V was pared by 7 bases and J by 7 bases, with 6 bases of the junction left unmatched. Germline lookup yields CDR1 MDHEN and CDR2 SYDVKM.

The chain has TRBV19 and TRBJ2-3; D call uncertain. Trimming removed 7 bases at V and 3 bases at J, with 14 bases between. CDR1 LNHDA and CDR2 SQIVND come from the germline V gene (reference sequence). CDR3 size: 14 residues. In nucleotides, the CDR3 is TGTGCCAGTACCTACGGAGACTTTACAGATACGCAGTATTTT. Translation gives CASTYGDFTDTQYF.

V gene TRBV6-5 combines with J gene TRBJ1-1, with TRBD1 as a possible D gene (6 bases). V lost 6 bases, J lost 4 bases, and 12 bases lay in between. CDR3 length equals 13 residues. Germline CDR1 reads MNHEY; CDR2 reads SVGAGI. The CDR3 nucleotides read TGTGCCAGCAGCCTCGGACAGCCCACTGAAGCTTTCTTT. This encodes CASSLGQPTEAFF.